This T cell receptor beta chain stems from a study of blood T cell repertoires in COVID-19. Study-wide context: Acute and convalescent COVID-19 specimens originated in the United States, Italy and Spain.

Per the germline V gene, CDR1 is SQVTM and CDR2 is ANQGSEA. The CDR3 runs to 14 residues. V was pared by 6 bases and J by 6 bases, with 11 bases of the junction left unmatched. In the authors' workflow: Reference gene primer amplification in the assay estimated nucleated cell counts. Repertoires were generated with immunoSEQ multiplex PCR, while TCRdb's copy carries only in-frame clones and drops some. V and J calls and clone size are as listed in that table; D and trimming were resolved from the DNA. The sample has about 260,000 clones; 75% to 90% are singletons. In its sample, this clone was seen a few times.

This sequence joins TRBV29-1 and TRBJ2-3, with 8 bases lining up with TRBD1. Sequenced input: PBMCs or T cells enriched from blood (not recorded which). The TCR sequence derives from a middle-aged man who had been exposed to COVID-19. This CDR3 is CSVMGGQGVDTQYF. DNA of the CDR3: TGCAGCGTCATGGGAGGACAGGGAGTGGATACGCAGTATTTT.